What follows are 21 T cell receptor beta chains derived from one specimen sequenced in a study of identical twins. A single record per CDR3 protein comes from TCRdb applying MiXCR to the 5' RACE reads. This table has roughly 570,000 distinct CDR3 sequences, around 9.6% appearing once. The data were also submitted as part of a second study, on yellow fever vaccine responses in identical twins.

The sample was PBMCs. Receptors originate from a woman aged 18-29 years in good health.

This clonotype was seen at least ten times. This rearrangement joins TRBV2 to TRBJ2-7; D is ambiguous. Germline CDR1 SNHLY, CDR2 FYNNEI. The CDR3 length is 10 residues. V lost 8 bases to trimming and J lost 7 bases, with 9 bases between them. The DNA for the CDR3 is TGTGCCAGCGGGAAGGGAGAGCAGTACTTC. Its protein product is CASGKGEQYF.

This clonotype was observed many times. V usage is TRBV29-1 and J usage is TRBJ1-1, with 7 bases lining up with TRBD1. Germline CDR1 SQVTM, CDR2 ANQGSEA. The CDR3 is 13 residues long. V dropped 6 bases and J dropped 5; count of bases not matched to a gene: 9. CDR3 in amino acids: CSVLGQLPTEAFF. The CDR3 DNA reads TGCAGCGTGCTGGGACAGCTACCAACTGAAGCTTTCTTT. Together with reference TRBV29-1 and TRBJ1-1, the CDR3 gives the full variable domain: SAVISQKPSRDICQRGTSLTIQCQVDSQVTMMFWYRQQPGQSLTLIATANQGSEATYESGFVIDKFPISRPNLTFSTLTVSNMSPEDSSIYLCSVLGQLPTEAFFGQGTRLTVV.

This clonotype came up many times. V and J are TRBV3-1 and TRBJ1-5; no firm D call. This CDR3 is 15 amino acids long. CDR1 is LGHDT, CDR2 YNNKEL, per germline (reference sequence). Trimming took off 6 bases at V and 1 base at J, with 13 bases between the two ends. CDR3 protein: CASSRSTNSNQPQHF. CDR3 DNA sequence: TGTGCCAGCAGTCGGTCCACTAACAGCAATCAGCCCCAGCATTTT.

A few counts support this clonotype. The V call is TRBV9, the J call TRBJ2-1; D is possibly TRBD1 (6 bases). Trimming removed 4 bases at V and 3 bases at J, with 11 bases between. Per germline, CDR1 SGDLS and CDR2 YYNGEE. This CDR3 contains 14 residues. In nucleotides, the CDR3 is TGTGCCAGCAGCCCCGTGGACAGCTACAATGAGCAGTTCTTC. Translation gives CASSPVDSYNEQFF.

This clonotype occurred once. The CDR3 reads CASSLVVWRSGRVIETQYF. DNA for the CDR3: TGCGCCAGCAGCTTGGTGGTATGGAGAAGCGGGAGGGTCATAGAGACCCAGTACTTC. The V gene is TRBV5-1, the J gene TRBJ2-5; 10 positions match TRBD2. V lost 0 bases and J lost 4; bases outside the gene matches: 15. The CDR3 consists of 19 residues. The germline CDR1 and CDR2 sequences are SGHRS and YFSETQ. The entire variable domain, with the rest obtained from reference TRBV5-1 and TRBJ2-5, is as follows: KAGVTQTPRYLIKTRGQQVTLSCSPISGHRSVSWYQQTPGQGLQFLFEYFSETQRNKGNFPGRFSGRQFSNSRSEMNVSTLELGDSALYLCASSLVVWRSGRVIETQYFGPGTRLLVL.

The V gene is TRBV7-9, the J gene TRBJ2-1, with 10 nucleotides matching TRBD2. After removal of 7 bases from V and 8 bases from J, the junction contained 11 bases not matched to a gene. Germline CDR1 reads SEHNR; CDR2 reads FQNEAQ (reference sequence). The CDR3 sequence is 15 residues long. CDR3 sequence reads: CASTPPAGGPDEQFF. In nucleotides, the CDR3 is TGTGCCAGCACCCCGCCAGCGGGGGGGCCCGATGAGCAGTTCTTC.

This clonotype has just a few counts. V is TRBV3-1 and J is TRBJ2-1; TRBD1 is a possible D gene (6 bases). Germline V gives CDR1 LGHDT, CDR2 YNNKEL (reference sequence). The germline V and J ends were trimmed by 3 bases and 3 bases, with 15 bases remaining between them. This CDR3 spans 16 amino acids. The CDR3 coding sequence is TGTGCCAGCAGCCAGGTTGGGGGCTTTCTCTACAATGAGCAGTTCTTC. The encoded protein is CASSQVGGFLYNEQFF.

This clonotype was detected many times. This rearrangement joins TRBV10-3 to TRBJ2-1; D tentatively fits TRBD1 or TRBD2 (5 bases each). V was pared by 2 bases and J by 6 bases, with 17 bases between. The CDR3 runs 16 residues. CDR1 and CDR2 from the germline V gene are ENHRY and SYGVKD. CDR3: CAISERGPGRGNEQFF. The CDR3 DNA reads TGTGCCATCAGTGAGAGGGGCCCAGGACGGGGCAATGAGCAGTTCTTC.

Only a few counts were recorded for this clonotype. The chain recombines TRBV11-2 with TRBJ2-1, with D unresolved. The V and J ends lost 2 bases and 2 bases respectively, with 7 bases between them. From germline, CDR1 is SGHAT and CDR2 FQNNGV. The CDR3 covers 14 residues. CDR3: CASSLTATYNEQFF. DNA for the CDR3: TGTGCCAGCAGCTTAACTGCAACCTACAATGAGCAGTTCTTC.

The chain joins TRBV3-1 to TRBJ2-7; D ambiguous. The CDR3 is 14 residues long. V lost 0 bases to trimming and J lost 2 bases, with 8 bases between them. Germline CDR1 and CDR2: LGHDT and YNNKEL (reference sequence). Here the CDR3 DNA reads TGTGCCAGCAGCCAAGATAGGGTTCCCTACGAGCAGTACTTC. Translated, it gives CASSQDRVPYEQYF.

The chain is built from TRBV30 and TRBJ2-3; D unclear. CDR3 length: 12 residues. CDR1 and CDR2 from the germline V gene are GTSNPN and SVGIG (reference sequence). Trimming left V 8 bases short and J 7 bases short, with 16 bases between. The CDR3: CARKQIDNTQYF. The CDR3 coding sequence is TGTGCCCGGAAACAGATTGATAATACGCAGTATTTT.

The sample holds a few counts of this clonotype. The chain carries TRBV3-1 and TRBJ1-5, with D possibly TRBD1 on 5 matching bases. The CDR3 has 12 amino acids. Deletions cut 3 bases from V and 7 bases from J, with 7 bases between. In germline, CDR1 is LGHDT, CDR2 YNNKEL (reference sequence). This CDR3 is CASSHGDQPQHF. CDR3 sequence (DNA): TGTGCCAGCAGCCATGGGGACCAGCCCCAGCATTTT.

This clonotype was found many times. The gene calls are TRBV20-1 and TRBJ2-1; 10 nucleotides line up with TRBD2. This CDR3 is built from 15 residues. V shed 0 bases, J shed 4 bases, and the junction held 3 bases outside the gene matches. In germline, CDR1 is DFQATT, CDR2 SNEGSKA (reference sequence). This CDR3 is CSAREPTSGYNEQFF. CDR3 DNA sequence: TGCAGTGCTAGAGAACCGACTAGCGGGTACAATGAGCAGTTCTTC.

This chain links TRBV6-1 with TRBJ1-1, with D tentatively TRBD1 (6 bases). Trimming took 8 bases from V and 1 from J, leaving 14 bases between them. The V gene's germline CDR1 is MNHNS and CDR2 SASEGT. This CDR3 is 14 amino acids long. The CDR3 sequence: CASSAGTSNTEAFF. The DNA for the CDR3 is TGTGCCAGCTCGGCTGGGACATCGAACACTGAAGCTTTCTTT.

This clonotype was recorded a few times. J is TRBJ1-6 and V is TRBV2; 7 nucleotides align to TRBD1. The CDR3 is 14 residues long. Germline CDR1 reads SNHLY; CDR2 reads FYNNEI. J lost 8 bases, V lost 6 bases, and 7 bases had no gene match. The CDR3 DNA follows: TGTGCCAGCAGAAAGGGGGCAGGGGATTCACCCCTCCACTTT. It encodes CASRKGAGDSPLHF.

This clonotype was detected many times. The CDR3 bases are TGCAGTGCTAGAGTTGGTGGCGAGACCCAGTACTTC. It encodes CSARVGGETQYF. This chain uses TRBV20-1 with TRBJ2-5; D is unclear. The CDR3 is 12 residues long. Germline V gene lookup returns CDR1 DFQATT and CDR2 SNEGSKA (reference sequence). Trimming stripped 1 base from V and 5 bases from J, with 8 bases between.

This clonotype came up many times. This chain links TRBV5-1 with TRBJ1-4; a weak D match, TRBD1 (6 bases). With 9 bases removed from V and 8 bases from J, the gap between germline ends came to 23 bases. The CDR3 has 15 residues. The germline CDR1 and CDR2 sequences are SGHRS and YFSETQ. CDR3 DNA: TGCGCCACCTCTGCCGGGACAACGAGCGAGGAAAAACTGTTTTTT. Amino acids: CATSAGTTSEEKLFF.

The chain employs TRBV9 and TRBJ2-1; 13 bases are a match to TRBD2. CDR3 size: 16 residues. Trimming at V came to 3 bases and at J to 4 bases, leaving 4 bases not matched to a gene. Germline V gene lookup returns CDR1 SGDLS and CDR2 YYNGEE. CDR3 nucleotide sequence: TGTGCCAGCAGCGGACTAGCGGGAGGTGGGTACAATGAGCAGTTCTTC. Protein product: CASSGLAGGGYNEQFF.

The chain combines TRBV12-3 or TRBV12-4 with TRBJ1-2; 10 bases align to TRBD1. With V trimmed by 7 bases and J by 6 bases, 8 bases remained unmatched. This CDR3 contains 14 residues. The CDR3 DNA reads as TGTGCCAGCATTGGTTCCGGGACAGGGGATGGCTACACCTTC. Its protein product is CASIGSGTGDGYTF.

This chain joins TRBV20-1 and TRBJ2-1; 11 bases map to TRBD2. Germline CDR1 is DFQATT and CDR2 is SNEGSKA (reference sequence). The ends lost 6 bases at V and 6 bases at J; junction bases unmatched: 7. The CDR3 contains 14 residues. The CDR3: CSAKLAGVGNEQFF. The DNA for the CDR3 is TGCAGTGCCAAACTAGCGGGAGTTGGCAATGAGCAGTTCTTC.

This clonotype was counted at least ten times. The gene calls are TRBV6-5 and TRBJ1-2, with TRBD1 identical over 7 bases. This CDR3 is 14 amino acids long. Germline assignment: CDR1 MNHEY and CDR2 SVGAGI. V was clipped by 3 bases and J by 2 bases; unmatched bases: 3. The CDR3 spells CASSYEGANYGYTF. The CDR3 DNA sequence: TGTGCCAGCAGTTATGAGGGGGCCAACTATGGCTACACCTTC.